These T cell receptor beta chains were read from a single sample in a study of cytomegalovirus exposure and HLA in healthy donors. Repertoires were generated with immunoSEQ multiplex PCR, while TCRdb's copy carries only in-frame clones and drops some. The table has 130,000 or so clones, 75% to 90% seen once. The material sequenced was PBMCs. Receptors originate from a woman aged 18-29 years in good health and CMV-seronegative. CDR3s include the opening cysteine and the closing phenylalanine or tryptophan. The D gene is left open where the match is weak. Clone size is stated in some rows and not others, as once, few, many or a class when expanded.

abundance	v_gene	d_gene	j_gene	CDR3nt	CDR3aa
.	TRBV27	TRBD1	TRBJ1-2	TGTGCCAGCAGTACGGGACAGCTCTATGGCTACACCTTC	CASSTGQLYGYTF
.	TRBV5-1	TRBD1	TRBJ1-1	TGCGCCAGTTACCCGACAGGGGTAGACACTGAAGCTTTCTTT	CASYPTGVDTEAFF
once	TRBV9	TRBD2	TRBJ2-5	TGTGCCAGCAGCGTTTTTGGCGGGGGATCGAGAGAGACCCAGTACTTC	CASSVFGGGSRETQYF
.	TRBV13	TRBD2	TRBJ2-3	TGTGCCAGCAGCTTATCGAGCGGGGCAGATACGCAGTATTTT	CASSLSSGADTQYF
.	TRBV7-9	.	TRBJ1-2	TGTGCCAGCAGCTTCGGGAACCTTTACACCTTC	CASSFGNLYTF
.	TRBV7-9	TRBD2	TRBJ2-5	TGTGCCAGCAGCTTGACTAGCGGGGGGGGCCAAGAGACCCAGTACTTC	CASSLTSGGGQETQYF
.	TRBV5-1	.	TRBJ2-1	TGCGCCAGCAGCTTGGCCGTAGCGGCCAGAGGGCCGAATGAGCAGTTCTTC	CASSLAVAARGPNEQFF
.	TRBV19	.	TRBJ1-1	TGTGCCAGTAGTATAGAGGGGGCGCGCACTGAAGCTTTCTTT	CASSIEGARTEAFF
.	TRBV6-4	.	TRBJ1-4	TGTGCCAGCAGTGTGGAGGGGCTCCCCAATGAAAAACTGTTTTTT	CASSVEGLPNEKLFF
.	TRBV5-5	.	TRBJ1-1	TGTGCCAGCAGCTTAGATGGAGGCACCTCGAACACTGAAGCTTTCTTT	CASSLDGGTSNTEAFF
.	TRBV7-9	TRBD1	TRBJ2-2	TGTGCCAGCAGCCAAACAGGGGGCGCGAACACCGGGGAGCTGTTTTTT	CASSQTGGANTGELFF
.	TRBV5-1	.	TRBJ2-3	TGCGCCAGCAGAGGGGGGGGCGTGGCAGATACGCAGTATTTT	CASRGGGVADTQYF
.	TRBV6-5	TRBD2	TRBJ2-5	TGTGCCAGCAGTTACGGCCAGCGGGGCGAGACCCAGTACTTC	CASSYGQRGETQYF
.	TRBV5-6	.	TRBJ1-1	TGTGCCAGCAGCTGGGGAACAGGGACGGAAGCTTTCTTT	CASSWGTGTEAFF
.	TRBV6-5	.	TRBJ1-2	TGTGCCAGCAGCCGACAGGACAACTATGGCTACACCTTC	CASSRQDNYGYTF